This T cell receptor beta chain was captured in a study of cytomegalovirus exposure and HLA in healthy donors. On this clone itself: Its antigen is not known.

Whole-study results and caveats: Cytomegalovirus association was listed for roughly 160 TCR beta chains.

The length of the CDR3 is 16 residues. Per the germline V gene, CDR1 is SGHRS and CDR2 is YFSETQ. The trim removed 4 bases at V and 0 bases at J, leaving 6 bases unmatched. Method: immunoSEQ multiplex PCR; TCRdb's copy keeps in-frame clones and lacks some. The sample lists 150,000 to 200,000 clones, under 90% occurring once. Sequencing input: PBMCs. This chain links TRBV5-1 with TRBJ2-1; 8 nucleotides line up with TRBD2. The clonotype originates from a man younger than 35 in good health and CMV-seropositive. DNA of the CDR3: TGCGCCAGCAGCCCACTAGCGGCAAGCTCCTACAATGAGCAGTTCTTC. This sequence encodes CASSPLAASSYNEQFF.